This T cell receptor beta chain was profiled in a study of T-cell memory formation after mild COVID-19. Study summary: Each donor largely had its own TCR clusters. Whole-study results and caveats: Confirmation was lacking for SARS-CoV-2 specificity of second-wave clones that peaked on day 37. Clones that got smaller from day 15 to 85 had even CD4/CD8, while clones growing later tipped toward CD4+.

As regards this clonotype: Its antigen remains unidentified. The germline gene is not matched at one end of the junction; a read error may be the cause.

Constant-segment primers served in 5'RACE that generated TCR alpha and TCR beta cDNA libraries bearing sample barcodes and UMIs. TCRdb ran MiXCR on the 5' RACE reads and lists one entry per CDR3 protein. This sample carries about 560,000 distinct CDR3 sequences, roughly a sixth of them seen once, and the ten largest clones take about 8.1%. This CDR3 spans 14 amino acids. CDR1 and CDR2 (germline): MGHRA, YSYEKL. The chain has TRBV4-1 and TRBJ1-1; 8 nucleotides match TRBD1. The TCR was taken from an adult woman who had mild COVID-19 (a few samples of this study predate the infection). Cell type and time point are not known. Sequenced input: PBMCs or a T cell subset sorted from them (not recorded which). CDR3 DNA sequence: TGCGCCAGCAGCCAGAAGACAGGGGTCACTGAAGTTTTCTTT. It codes for CASSQKTGVTEVFF.